The present entry profiles one T cell receptor beta chain with its context. As yet, its antigen is unknown. The sample's time point: patch test 3, about 24 weeks after DPC sensitization. The sample's treatment: therapeutic diphenylcyclopropenone sensitization with weekly scalp DPC. Alopecia patients, 18 to 70 years old and DPC-suitable, served as donors. Blood, whole and unfractionated, served as the source for total RNA extraction. Individual cDNA molecules had unique molecular identifiers attached to them by the library. MiXCR, applied by TCRdb to the RACE reads, yields one record per CDR3 protein. Here the sample spans more than 95,000 distinct CDR3 sequences, less than 40% being singletons. This sample is part of a study of human T cells and chemical hapten exposure. Study results and caveats: Clustering by CDR3 similarity yielded significantly more large clusters from expanded TCRs than controls.

The V end lost 10 bases, the J end lost 9 bases, and 13 bases lay between the germline ends. This CDR3 is 11 amino acids long. Germline CDR1 and CDR2: MNHNY and SVGAGI (reference sequence). Material: whole blood, obtained in connection with sensitization to the hapten diphenylcyclopropenone (DPC). The chain joins TRBV6-6 to TRBJ2-1; D gene uncertain. The TCR comes from a middle-aged man with alopecia areata. Some clones in this sample may be carry-over from other donors' samples. CDR3 in amino acids: CATGRRGEQFF. In DNA, the CDR3 is TGTGCCACCGGACGTCGAGGTGAGCAGTTCTTC.